The rows below give T cell receptor beta chains drawn from one sample of a study of blood T cell repertoires in COVID-19. Clones were sequenced by immunoSEQ multiplex PCR, and TCRdb holds only the in-frame ones, with some missing. The data contain 110,000 or so clones, roughly 70% of them singletons. Material for sequencing was peripheral blood. The receptors were gathered from a woman in her 40s with acute or convalescent COVID-19. The CDR3 runs from the conserved cysteine through the conserved F or W. The D gene is left open where the match is weak. Size is stated for part of the rows, as once, few or many counts, or as a class when the clone is expanded.

clone size | D gene | CDR3 length | J gene | V gene | CDR3 protein | CDR3 DNA
. | TRBD1 | 15 | TRBJ1-1 | TRBV11-3 | CASSPGTGRETEAFF | TGTGCCAGCAGCCCCGGGACAGGGAGAGAAACTGAAGCTTTCTTT
. | TRBD2 | 15 | TRBJ2-2 | TRBV25-1 | CARRAGGGETGELFF | TGCGCCCGCCGTGCGGGGGGGGGTGAAACCGGGGAGCTGTTTTTT
. | . | 14 | TRBJ1-1 | TRBV4-1 | CASSQDWRQGEAFF | TGCGCCAGCAGCCAAGATTGGCGGCAGGGTGAAGCTTTCTTT
. | . | 13 | TRBJ1-1 | TRBV6-2/TRBV6-3 | CASSTPWGHRAFF | TGTGCCAGCAGTACCCCTTGGGGGCATCGGGCTTTCTTT
. | . | 15 | TRBJ1-6 | TRBV20-1 | CSASRAGAYNSPLHF | TGCAGTGCTAGTAGGGCAGGGGCCTATAATTCACCCCTCCACTTT
. | . | 16 | TRBJ2-6 | TRBV6-4 | CASSDRGFSGANVLTF | TGTGCCAGCAGCGACCGGGGGTTCTCTGGGGCCAACGTCCTGACTTTC
. | TRBD1 | 16 | TRBJ2-7 | TRBV19 | CASSIRLGDRAYEQYF | TGTGCCAGTAGTATTCGTCTGGGGGACAGAGCCTACGAGCAGTACTTC
. | . | 13 | TRBJ2-5 | TRBV28 | CASSGRGQETQYF | TGTGCCAGCAGTGGACGGGGCCAAGAGACCCAGTACTTC
. | . | 13 | TRBJ1-1 | TRBV12-3/TRBV12-4 | CASSGGKNTEAFF | TGTGCCAGCAGTGGGGGGAAGAACACTGAAGCTTTCTTT
. | . | 13 | TRBJ2-7 | TRBV2 | CASSGPGAYEQYF | TGTGCCAGCAGTGGTCCCGGGGCCTACGAGCAGTACTTC
few | . | 14 | TRBJ1-1 | TRBV5-5 | CASSMMSGGTEAFF | TGTGCCAGCAGCATGATGTCCGGGGGCACTGAAGCTTTCTTT
. | . | 15 | TRBJ1-6 | TRBV20-1 | CSASPPGEETSPLHF | TGCAGTGCTAGTCCCCCCGGGGAGGAAACTTCACCCCTCCACTTT
. | . | 16 | TRBJ2-5 | TRBV21-1 | CASSKRKASLGETQYF | TGTGCCAGCAGCAAACGGAAGGCTAGCTTGGGTGAGACCCAGTACTTC
once | TRBD1 | 16 | TRBJ1-2 | TRBV10-1 | CASRDDRGRYRYGYTF | TGCGCCAGCAGGGACGACAGGGGACGGTATAGATATGGCTACACCTTC
. | TRBD1 | 14 | TRBJ1-1 | TRBV3-1/TRBV3-2 | CASTMTGGRGEAFF | TGTGCCAGCACCATGACAGGGGGTCGGGGTGAAGCTTTCTTT
. | . | 15 | TRBJ1-6 | TRBV2 | CASSKTQGIGSPLHF | TGTGCCAGCAGTAAAACCCAGGGAATTGGTTCACCCCTCCACTTT
. | TRBD1 | 18 | TRBJ2-7 | TRBV28 | CASSSNHFSTGGTYEQYF | TGTGCCAGCAGTTCAAACCACTTCTCTACAGGGGGAACCTACGAGCAGTACTTC
. | TRBD1 | 14 | TRBJ2-2 | TRBV2 | CASSTTGTDGELFF | TGTGCCAGCAGTACGACAGGGACGGACGGGGAGCTGTTTTTT
. | . | 15 | TRBJ1-3 | TRBV9 | CASSPGPPSGNTIYF | TGTGCCAGCAGCCCTGGGCCCCCCTCTGGAAACACCATATATTTT
. | TRBD1 | 18 | TRBJ2-2 | TRBV19 | CASRGYRGDRVYTGELFF | TGTGCCAGTAGGGGTTATAGGGGGGACAGGGTTTACACCGGGGAGCTGTTTTTT
. | TRBD1 | 17 | TRBJ2-1 | TRBV5-1 | CASSLWGRGTGMNEQFF | TGCGCCAGCAGCTTGTGGGGGCGGGGGACAGGGATGAATGAGCAGTTCTTC